The T cell receptor (beta chain) under discussion was sequenced for a study of T cell responses to AZD1222 COVID-19 vaccine. Method: immunoSEQ multiplex PCR; TCRdb's copy keeps in-frame clones and lacks some. Of 130,000 or so clones detected, 90% appear once; the ten largest clones hold more than 6%. This specimen was peripheral blood, taken on day 0 of AZD1222 vaccination. This receptor was identified in an adult in good health.

This chain's CDR3 is CASSPQSTGELFF. As DNA, the CDR3 is TGTGCCAGCTCACCACAGAGCACCGGGGAGCTGTTTTTT. The chain links TRBV18 to TRBJ2-2, with D unresolved. The CDR3 spans 13 residues. Germline V gene data show CDR1 as KGHSH and CDR2 as LQKENI. V was pared by 1 base and J by 4 bases, with 4 bases between.